Reported below is one T cell receptor (beta chain). No antigen is known for it. This sample was included in a study of Ad26.COV2.S vaccination and SARS-CoV-2 variants. In the study overall: Doses of Ad26.COV2.S were injected into muscle once or twice, 56 days apart. General study results and limits: Vaccinees showed greater spike-specific TCR breadth than placebo recipients.

Here immunoSEQ multiplex PCR was the method, and the copy in TCRdb shows in-frame clones only, minus some. The top ten clones hold roughly 3.2% of a sample with 350,000 to 450,000 clones, over 75% of them seen once. Sample treatment: 19 received Ad26.COV2.S at low or high dose, single or two shots; 5 received placebo; per-sample allocation not given. Specimens were obtained on day 63 following the first vaccine or placebo injection. Boston hosted the donor, who was an adult aged 18-55 years. Immunization relied on an Ad26 vector, which expressed Wuhan-strain SARS-CoV-2 spike. The CDR3 extends over 14 amino acids. Looked up from germline, CDR1 is MNHEY and CDR2 is SVGAGI. The V gene lost 6 bases and the J gene lost 7 bases, with 18 bases spanning the gap.

This chain uses TRBV6-5 with TRBJ1-2; possibly TRBD1 for D (6 bases). The clonotype comes from a person aged 18-60 years who received the Ad26.COV2.S COVID-19 vaccine or a placebo. Sequences were derived from peripheral blood, sampled in a trial of Ad26.COV2.S vaccine versus placebo. In DNA, the CDR3 is TGTGCCAGCAGCCTCCCCGGCAGGGGTGGTGGCTACACCTTC. Protein sequence: CASSLPGRGGGYTF.